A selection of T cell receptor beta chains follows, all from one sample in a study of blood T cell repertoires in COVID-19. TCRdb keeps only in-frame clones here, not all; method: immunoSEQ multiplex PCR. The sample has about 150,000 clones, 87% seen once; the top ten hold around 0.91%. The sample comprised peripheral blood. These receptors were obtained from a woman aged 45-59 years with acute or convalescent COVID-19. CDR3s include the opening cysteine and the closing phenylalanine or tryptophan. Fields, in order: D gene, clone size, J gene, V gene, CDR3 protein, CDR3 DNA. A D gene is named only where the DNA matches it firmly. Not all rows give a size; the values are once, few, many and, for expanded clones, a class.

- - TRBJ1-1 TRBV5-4 CASSFDNREAFF TGTGCCAGCAGCTTTGATAACCGGGAAGCTTTCTTT
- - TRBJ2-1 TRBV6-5 CASGERREQFF TGTGCCAGCGGGGAAAGGAGGGAGCAGTTCTTC
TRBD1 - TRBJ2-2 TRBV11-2 CASSYRGTNTGELFF TGTGCCAGCAGCTACAGGGGGACAAACACCGGGGAGCTGTTTTTT
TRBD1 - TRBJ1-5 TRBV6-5 CASTPGTGGNQPQHF TGTGCCAGCACCCCGGGGACAGGGGGCAATCAGCCCCAGCATTTT
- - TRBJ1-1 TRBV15 CATSRDWVGEEAFF TGTGCCACCAGCAGAGATTGGGTCGGGGAAGAGGCTTTCTTT
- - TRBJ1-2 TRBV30 CAWSGRADGYTF TGTGCCTGGAGTGGCAGGGCGGATGGCTACACCTTC
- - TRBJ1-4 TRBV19 CASSIQSAGDEKLFF TGTGCCAGTAGTATTCAATCCGCGGGGGATGAAAAACTGTTTTTT
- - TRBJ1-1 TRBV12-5 CASGSVTEAFF TGTGCTAGTGGTTCCGTCACTGAAGCTTTCTTT
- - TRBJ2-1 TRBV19 CASWDSSSYNEQFF TGTGCCAGTTGGGACTCCAGCTCCTACAATGAGCAGTTCTTC
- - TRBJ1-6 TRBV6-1 CASSEFINSPLHF TGTGCCAGCAGTGAATTCATTAATTCACCCCTCCACTTT
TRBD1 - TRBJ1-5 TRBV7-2 CASSSPGQGTEPQHF TGTGCCAGCAGCTCCCCGGGACAGGGGACGGAGCCCCAGCATTTT
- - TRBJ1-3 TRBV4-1 CASSQVNQRAQDSTGNTIYF TGCGCCAGCAGCCAAGTCAACCAGCGCGCCCAGGACTCCACTGGAAACACCATATATTTT
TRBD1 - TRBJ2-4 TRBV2 CASSTRDRVTKNIQYF TGTGCCAGCAGTACCCGGGACAGGGTTACCAAAAACATTCAGTACTTC
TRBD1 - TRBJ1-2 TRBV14 CASSREVGQGSYTF TGTGCCAGCAGCCGGGAAGTTGGACAGGGGAGCTACACCTTC
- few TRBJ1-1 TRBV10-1 CASSISTIGTEAFF TGCGCCAGCTCCATTTCGACAATAGGCACTGAAGCTTTCTTT
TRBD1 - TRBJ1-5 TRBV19 CASSTGTGHQPQHF TGTGCCAGTAGTACAGGGACAGGACACCAGCCCCAGCATTTT
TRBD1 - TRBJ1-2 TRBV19 CASSIDNRGPYGYTF TGTGCCAGTAGTATCGACAACAGGGGGCCGTATGGCTACACCTTC
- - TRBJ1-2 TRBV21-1 CASSKGGHSYGYTF TGTGCCAGCAGCAAGGGGGGGCATTCCTATGGCTACACCTTC
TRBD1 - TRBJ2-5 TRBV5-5 CASSSGPGQGRFETQYF TGTGCCAGCAGCTCTGGACCCGGACAGGGCCGGTTCGAGACCCAGTACTTC
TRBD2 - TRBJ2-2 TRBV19 CASSRGAGTSNTGELFF TGTGCCAGTAGTAGAGGAGCGGGGACCTCGAACACCGGGGAGCTGTTTTTT
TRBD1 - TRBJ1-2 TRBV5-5 CASSLVAGTGRNYGYTF TGTGCCAGCAGTTTAGTAGCCGGGACAGGAAGGAACTATGGCTACACCTTC
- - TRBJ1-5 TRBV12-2 CASRLEGEGENQPQHF TGTGCAAGTCGCTTAGAGGGAGAGGGAGAGAATCAGCCCCAGCATTTT
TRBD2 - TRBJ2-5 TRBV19 CASSPGTSGRDETQYF TGTGCCAGTAGTCCGGGGACTAGCGGGAGGGATGAGACCCAGTACTTC
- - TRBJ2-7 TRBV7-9 CASSWTASISYEQYF TGTGCCAGCAGCTGGACAGCCTCTATCTCCTACGAGCAGTACTTC
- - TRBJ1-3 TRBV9 CASQHSGNTIYF TGTGCCTCTCAACACTCTGGAAACACCATATATTTT
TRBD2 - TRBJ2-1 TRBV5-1 CASSFGLAGGRSDNEQFF TGCGCCAGCAGTTTTGGACTAGCGGGAGGGAGAAGTGACAATGAGCAGTTCTTC
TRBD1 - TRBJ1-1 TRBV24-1 CATSDPDRAWDTEAFF TGTGCCACCAGTGATCCGGACAGGGCATGGGACACTGAAGCTTTCTTT
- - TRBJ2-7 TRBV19 CASSPPTASYEQYF TGTGCCAGTAGTCCCCCGACAGCCTCCTACGAGCAGTACTTC
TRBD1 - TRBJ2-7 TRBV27 CASSLVKPTGIHYEQYF TGTGCCAGCAGTTTAGTAAAACCGACAGGGATTCACTACGAGCAGTACTTC